This T cell receptor beta chain was recovered during a study of blood T cell repertoires in COVID-19. Looking at the study overall: There were acute and convalescent COVID-19 samples, and they came from the United States, Italy and Spain. From T cells, B-cell-depleted T cells, or PBMCs came the material, which was cDNA or gDNA.

In the original workflow: Reference gene primer amplification yielded estimated nucleated cell counts. TCRdb keeps only in-frame clones here, not all; method: immunoSEQ multiplex PCR. V and J calls and clone size are those listed in that table; D and trimming were worked out from the DNA. The repertoire holds 65,000 or so clones, about four fifths seen once, with about 6% in the top ten. This clone was detected once. The CDR3 covers 16 residues. The J segment lost 3 bases and the V segment lost 4 bases, leaving 7 bases of the junction unmatched. CDR1 and CDR2 from the germline V gene are MNHNS and SASEGT.

Material for sequencing was peripheral blood. The chain has TRBV6-1 and TRBJ2-3; TRBD1 agrees at 10 bases. The receptor's source is a woman between 45 and 65 years old with active or convalescent COVID-19. As DNA, the CDR3 is TGTGCCAGCAGTGCCGGGACAGGGGCGGGGACAGATACGCAGTATTTT. Protein sequence: CASSAGTGAGTDTQYF.